This T cell receptor beta chain was sequenced for a study of cytotoxic CD8 clonotypes in ibrutinib-treated CLL. Trimming shortened V by 3 bases and J by 7 bases, and 15 bases separated the two germline ends. Germline CDR1 reads MNHEY; CDR2 reads SVGAGI. The CDR3 consists of 14 residues. Investigators sought sequencing depths of between 1 in 200,000 and 1 in 1 million T cells. Produced via immunoSEQ multiplex PCR; TCRdb's table is partial and in-frame only. The sample holds roughly 300,000 clones, approximately 79% seen once. The source material was PBMCs, sampled at disease progression, from a patient treated with ibrutinib. This clonotype originated in a human donor with chronic lymphocytic leukemia. The chain combines TRBV6-5 with TRBJ1-1; D ambiguous. The CDR3 DNA reads TGTGCCAGCAGTTATATTTTAGTCGGCGGTGAAGCTTTCTTT. This gives the protein CASSYILVGGEAFF.